Following are 5 T cell receptor beta chains from one sample sequenced in a study of graft-versus-host responses after intestinal transplantation. Method: immunoSEQ multiplex PCR; TCRdb's copy keeps in-frame clones and lacks some. The data hold fewer than 15,000 clones, with just under 30% observed a single time. The specimen was alloreactive CD4+ T cells from a mixed lymphocyte reaction culture, collected before intestinal transplant. Subset given: CFSE-low proliferating T cells sorted from roughly 6-day pre-transplant mixed lymphocyte reaction (GvH or HvG direction). These receptors were taken from a human patient who received an intestinal transplant.

This clone was found a few times. The chain uses TRBV5-6 and TRBJ2-1; no clear D. Trimming left V 0 bases short and J 2 bases short, with 9 bases between. Germline CDR1 SGHDT, CDR2 YYEEEE. This CDR3 has 15 residues. The CDR3 DNA is TGTGCCAGCAGCTTGGACTTCTACCCCTACAATGAGCAGTTCTTC. Amino acids: CASSLDFYPYNEQFF.

V and J are TRBV20-1 and TRBJ2-3, with D maybe TRBD2 (5 bases). The CDR3 totals 11 residues. Germline V gene sequence: CDR1 DFQATT, CDR2 SNEGSKA (reference sequence). The germline V and J ends were trimmed by 5 bases and 8 bases, with 11 bases remaining between them. In nucleotides, the CDR3 is TGCAGTGCTTCTATAGAGGGTACGCAGTATTTT. Translation: CSASIEGTQYF.

The chain carries TRBV7-2 and TRBJ1-3; tentatively, D is TRBD1 (5 bases). Per germline, CDR1 SGHTA and CDR2 FQGNSA. The CDR3 has 16 residues. V was pared by 1 base and J by 0 bases, with 10 bases between. Here the CDR3 reads CASSLGVGASGNTIYF. Written as DNA, the CDR3 is TGTGCCAGCAGCTTAGGTGTAGGGGCCTCTGGAAACACCATATATTTT.

V usage is TRBV7-3 and J usage is TRBJ2-1; D unresolved. Germline V gene sequence: CDR1 SGHTA, CDR2 FQGTGA. The CDR3 length is 13 residues. The germline V and J ends were trimmed by 1 base and 0 bases, with 1 base remaining between them. The CDR3 DNA is TGTGCCAGCAGCTTAAGCTCCTACAATGAGCAGTTCTTC. Protein product: CASSLSSYNEQFF.

Details on this clone: This clone may be a read error of a much larger clone one base away. Other DNA sequences in the same sample also yield this CDR3. The chain carries TRBV6-6 and TRBJ2-7; D possibly uses TRBD1 or TRBD2 (5 bases each). CDR1 MNHNY and CDR2 SVGAGI come from the germline V gene (reference sequence). This CDR3 comprises 11 residues. CDR3 nucleotides: TGTGCCAGCACCCGGGGCTACGAACAGTACTTC. Protein product: CASTRGYEQYF.